This T cell receptor (beta chain) came from a study of OX40 agonist ivuxolimab in advanced cancers. Study information: Hepatocellular carcinoma, melanoma, renal cell or head and neck cancer affected the dose-escalation patients. Three individuals attained partial responses, comprising one hepatocellular carcinoma case and two cutaneous melanoma cases. The study's findings and limits: The work left the antigen specificity of expanded peripheral T cells undetermined.

With regard to this clone: Its specificity is not known.

The CDR3 extends over 11 amino acids. The V end lost 3 bases, the J end lost 4 bases, and 3 bases lay between the germline ends. Per germline, CDR1 SGHKS and CDR2 YYEKEE (reference sequence). Profiling relied on immunoSEQ multiplex PCR, and the TCRdb table lists in-frame clones only, not all of them. The sample has 25,000 to 40,000 clones, about four fifths seen once. The input for sequencing was CD4+ or CD8+ T cells sorted from blood, taken in a trial of the OX40 agonist ivuxolimab. This clonotype was sampled from an adult with an advanced solid tumor such as melanoma, head and neck, liver or kidney cancer. This rearrangement joins TRBV5-5 to TRBJ2-3, with D hard to call. The CDR3: CASSSADTQYF. The CDR3 nucleotides read TGTGCCAGCAGCTCCGCAGATACGCAGTATTTT.